This T cell receptor beta chain was captured in a study of blood T cells in healthy people across ages. Study-wide points: Whereas aged donors had fewer naive CD4+ cells, long-lived donors had more of them and higher diversity.

A note on this clonotype: Its antigen is not identified.

The CDR3 loop spans 12 amino acids. V lost 5 bases to trimming and J lost 11 bases, with 13 bases between them. The germline CDR1 and CDR2 sequences are MNHNS and SASEGT. The second PCR ran roughly 7 to 11 cycles with a sample-barcoded 5' primer and J-beta primers. Via MiXCR, TCRdb re-called the 5' RACE reads, giving one row per CDR3 protein. The table records about 2 million distinct CDR3 sequences, around half of them present only once. The receptor comes from a woman aged 40 to 50 in good health. Sequenced sample: blood. The rearrangement links TRBV6-1 to TRBJ1-5; D is possibly TRBD1 (6 bases). For the CDR3, the DNA is TGTGCCAGCAGTCCAAGCGGGGGCACCCAGCATTTT. Translation gives CASSPSGGTQHF.